The rows below give T cell receptor beta chains drawn from one sample of a study of neurological immune-mediated disorders. TCRdb reprocessed the 5' RACE reads via MiXCR and lists one record per CDR3 protein. The data contain tens of thousands of distinct CDR3 sequences, 24% of them singletons. The specimen sequenced was PBMCs. These receptors all come from a man aged 60 to 75 with HTLV-1-associated myelopathy (HAM/TSP). The CDR3 runs from the conserved cysteine through the conserved F or W. D genes are given only for firm matches. Only part of the rows carry a size: once, few, many, or a class if the clone is expanded.

>TRBV10-3|TRBJ1-2|NA|NA
CAIGTLANYGYTF
TGTGCCATTGGGACCCTAGCTAACTATGGCTACACCTTC
>TRBV20-1|TRBJ2-7|NA|TRBD1
CSSGQGFEQYF
TGCAGTTCTGGACAGGGCTTCGAGCAGTACTTC
>TRBV6-6|TRBJ1-5|few|NA
CASAQGGAGYQPQHF
TGTGCCAGCGCTCAGGGCGGGGCTGGATATCAGCCCCAGCATTTT
>TRBV5-5|TRBJ2-5|many|NA
CASSLGEGRQETQYF
TGTGCCAGCAGCTTGGGAGAGGGCAGGCAAGAGACCCAGTACTTC
>TRBV9|TRBJ2-1|many|NA
CASSVVSREQFF
TGTGCCAGCAGCGTAGTTAGTCGTGAGCAGTTCTTC
>TRBV28|TRBJ2-5|NA|NA
CASGNPTGRETQNF
TGTGCCAGCGGAAACCCCACGGGTAGAGAGACCCAGAACTTC
>TRBV20-1|TRBJ1-1|many|NA
CSPGRSEAFF
TGCAGTCCGGGACGTTCTGAAGCTTTCTTT
>TRBV6-5|TRBJ2-2|many|TRBD2
CASSYSTSGVTGELFF
TGTGCCAGCAGTTACTCGACTAGCGGGGTTACCGGGGAGCTGTTTTTT
>TRBV5-1|TRBJ2-2|many|TRBD1
CASSLRQGTNTGELFF
TGCGCCAGCAGCCTACGACAGGGGACGAACACCGGGGAGCTGTTTTTT
>TRBV5-1|TRBJ1-3|NA|NA
CASSLQGSSGNTIYF
TGCGCCAGCAGCTTACAGGGAAGCTCTGGAAACACCATATATTTT
>TRBV5-1|TRBJ2-4|many|NA
CASSPLAGSDIQYF
TGCGCCAGCAGCCCGCTCGCAGGCTCGGACATTCAGTACTTC
>TRBV7-8|TRBJ2-4|many|NA
CASSSEAPGIQYF
TGTGCCAGCAGCTCGGAGGCTCCAGGTATTCAGTACTTC
>TRBV5-5|TRBJ1-2|many|NA
CASSPTGDYGYTF
TGTGCCAGCAGCCCTACAGGTGACTATGGCTACACCTTC
>TRBV6-1|TRBJ2-7|NA|TRBD1
CASSEAPQGARNEQYF
TGTGCCAGCAGTGAAGCGCCTCAGGGGGCGAGGAACGAGCAGTACTTC
>TRBV7-2|TRBJ2-7|NA|TRBD1
CASNLVGTGPYEQYF
TGTGCCAGCAACTTAGTAGGGACAGGGCCCTACGAGCAGTACTTC
>TRBV5-6|TRBJ2-1|few|TRBD2
CASSYHSGGSYNEQFF
TGTGCCAGCAGCTACCACAGCGGGGGCTCCTACAATGAGCAGTTCTTC
>TRBV7-3|TRBJ2-1|NA|TRBD2
CASSSIAGVGNEQFF
TGTGCCAGCAGCTCAATAGCGGGAGTTGGCAATGAGCAGTTCTTC
>TRBV9|TRBJ2-7|few|TRBD2
CASSPASGRVEEQYF
TGTGCCAGCAGCCCGGCTAGCGGGAGGGTTGAAGAGCAGTACTTC
>TRBV20-1|TRBJ2-3|NA|NA
CSATRVRGAQASTDTQYF
TGCAGTGCTACAAGAGTTAGGGGGGCCCAGGCAAGCACAGATACGCAGTATTTT
>TRBV20-1|TRBJ2-1|many|TRBD2
CSAFKRRTSGIPSYNEQFF
TGCAGTGCTTTTAAGAGGCGGACTAGCGGGATCCCCTCCTACAATGAGCAGTTCTTC
>TRBV20-1|TRBJ2-3|NA|NA
CSASRGTDTQYF
TGCAGTGCTAGTCGGGGCACAGATACGCAGTATTTT
>TRBV28|TRBJ2-3|NA|TRBD2
CASSKLAGGPDTQYF
TGTGCCAGCAGCAAACTAGCGGGGGGGCCTGATACGCAGTATTTT
>TRBV20-1|TRBJ1-4|NA|TRBD1
CSARPLTGGFEKLFF
TGCAGTGCTAGACCCCTGACAGGGGGCTTTGAAAAACTGTTTTTT
>TRBV27|TRBJ2-7|many|TRBD2
CASSISGSGLGEQYF
TGTGCCAGCAGTATTAGCGGGAGCGGCCTGGGCGAGCAGTACTTC
>TRBV20-1|TRBJ2-5|many|NA
CSARSGTQETQYF
TGCAGTGCTAGATCCGGGACCCAAGAGACCCAGTACTTC
>TRBV6-5|TRBJ2-1|NA|NA
CASSYGLANEQFF
TGTGCCAGCAGTTACGGGCTAGCCAATGAGCAGTTCTTC
>TRBV5-1|TRBJ1-2|many|NA
CASSGGGINYGYTF
TGCGCCAGCAGCGGTGGAGGGATTAACTATGGCTACACCTTC
>TRBV12-3/TRBV12-4|TRBJ1-6|many|TRBD1
CASSSRWTGGSSPLHF
TGTGCCAGCAGTTCCCGGTGGACAGGGGGCTCTTCACCCCTCCACTTT
>TRBV3-1|TRBJ2-1|many|NA
CASSQDPSSYNEQFF
TGTGCCAGCAGCCAAGACCCTAGCTCCTACAATGAGCAGTTCTTC
>TRBV5-1|TRBJ2-7|NA|TRBD2
CASSPAGTSPAAQYF
TGCGCCAGCAGCCCCGCCGGGACTAGCCCCGCAGCGCAGTACTTC
>TRBV3-1|TRBJ1-2|many|NA
CASSHLGNSGYTF
TGTGCCAGCAGCCACTTAGGTAATAGTGGCTACACCTTC
>TRBV27|TRBJ2-1|many|TRBD2
CASSFRAGGYNEQFF
TGTGCCAGCAGTTTTCGAGCGGGAGGGTACAATGAGCAGTTCTTC
>TRBV10-1|TRBJ2-7|NA|NA
CASSDGSGVGRETSYEQYF
TGCGCCAGCAGTGATGGCTCCGGGGTCGGGCGAGAAACCTCCTACGAGCAGTACTTC
>TRBV7-9|TRBJ2-2|many|NA
CASSSLGTELFF
TGTGCCAGCAGCTCCCTAGGTACGGAGCTGTTTTTT
>TRBV20-1|TRBJ2-4|many|TRBD2
CSATSGTTIQYF
TGCAGTGCTACGTCCGGGACTACCATTCAGTACTTC
>TRBV10-2|TRBJ2-2|many|TRBD2
CASYGTSGRGYTGELFF
TGCGCCAGCTATGGGACTAGCGGGAGGGGATATACCGGGGAGCTGTTTTTT
>TRBV7-6|TRBJ1-4|many|TRBD1
CASSLRDSNEKLFF
TGTGCCAGCAGCCTCCGGGACAGCAATGAAAAACTGTTTTTT
>TRBV3-1|TRBJ2-5|many|NA
CASSPGGGGGEETQYF
TGTGCCAGCAGCCCCGGGGGCGGGGGTGGTGAAGAGACCCAGTACTTC